Sequencing of this T cell receptor (beta chain) was carried out in a study of control samples from healthy donors and cancer patients (dated by TCRdb to between 2020 and 2021). Library method: the immunoSEQ multiplex PCR assay. The source is immuneACCESS, and TCRdb retained only in-frame sequences with V and J called. Part of the clones is not carried over; for the studies checked, unresolved V genes explain less than half of this, and the remainder is unexplained. The table for this sample lists some 190,000 clones; roughly nine tenths of them were counted only once. The top ten constitute 1.5% to 2% of the sample. The germline V gene (reference sequence) gives CDR1 as DFQATT and CDR2 as SNEGSKA. V was cut back by 3 bases and J by 3 bases, leaving a gap of 15 bases between them. The CDR3 starts with the cysteine, ends with the phenylalanine, and has 14 residues. Only the CDR3 DNA stays, 42 bases, in frame from base 1.

As regards this clone: It lacks a known antigen. There are no base qualities to consult, and no much larger clone falls within one base.

The specimen was blood. Here the chain combines TRBV20-1 and TRBJ2-7, with the D segment identity uncertain. This TCR came from a young man in good health. CDR3 protein: CSASSVRTYYEQYF. The DNA sequence follows: TGCAGTGCTAGTTCGGTTAGGACCTACTACGAGCAGTACTTC.